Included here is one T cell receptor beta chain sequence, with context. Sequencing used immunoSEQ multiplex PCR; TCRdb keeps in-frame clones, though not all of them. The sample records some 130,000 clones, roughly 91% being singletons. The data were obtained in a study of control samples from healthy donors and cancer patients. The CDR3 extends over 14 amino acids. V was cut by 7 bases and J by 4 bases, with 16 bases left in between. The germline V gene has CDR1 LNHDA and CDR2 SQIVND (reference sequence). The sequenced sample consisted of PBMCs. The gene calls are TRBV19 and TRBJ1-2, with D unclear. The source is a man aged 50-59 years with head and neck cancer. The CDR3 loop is CASTDRWEIYGYTF. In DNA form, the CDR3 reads TGTGCCAGTACCGATCGGTGGGAGATCTATGGCTACACCTTC.